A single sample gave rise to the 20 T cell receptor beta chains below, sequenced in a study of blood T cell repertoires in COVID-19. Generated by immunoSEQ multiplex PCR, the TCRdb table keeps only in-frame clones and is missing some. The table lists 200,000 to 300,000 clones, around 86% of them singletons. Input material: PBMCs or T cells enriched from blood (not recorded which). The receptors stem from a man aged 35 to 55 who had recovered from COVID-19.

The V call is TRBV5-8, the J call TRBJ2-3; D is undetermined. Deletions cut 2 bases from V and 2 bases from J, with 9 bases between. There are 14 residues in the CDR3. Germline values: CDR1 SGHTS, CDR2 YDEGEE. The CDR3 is CASSFQANTDTQYF. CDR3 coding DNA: TGTGCCAGCAGCTTTCAGGCAAACACAGATACGCAGTATTTT.

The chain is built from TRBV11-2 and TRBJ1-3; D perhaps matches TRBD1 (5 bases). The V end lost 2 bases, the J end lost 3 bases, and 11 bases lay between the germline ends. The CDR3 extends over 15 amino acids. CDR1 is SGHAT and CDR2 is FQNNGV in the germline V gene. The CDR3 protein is CASSLIKGVGNTIYF. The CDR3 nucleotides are TGTGCCAGCAGCTTAATCAAAGGGGTTGGAAACACCATATATTTT.

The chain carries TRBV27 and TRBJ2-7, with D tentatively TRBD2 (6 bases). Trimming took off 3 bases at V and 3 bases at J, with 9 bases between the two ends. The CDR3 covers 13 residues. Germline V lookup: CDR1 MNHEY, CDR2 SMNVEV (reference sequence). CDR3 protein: CASSLSGSYEQYF. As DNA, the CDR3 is TGTGCCAGCAGTTTGTCCGGGAGCTACGAGCAGTACTTC.

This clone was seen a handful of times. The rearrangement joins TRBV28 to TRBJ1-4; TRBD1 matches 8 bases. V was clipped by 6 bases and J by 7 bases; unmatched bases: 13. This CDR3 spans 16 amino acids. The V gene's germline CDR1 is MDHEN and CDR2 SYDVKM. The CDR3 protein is CASSPALTGESEKLFF. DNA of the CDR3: TGTGCCAGCAGCCCAGCCCTGACAGGGGAGAGTGAAAAACTGTTTTTT.

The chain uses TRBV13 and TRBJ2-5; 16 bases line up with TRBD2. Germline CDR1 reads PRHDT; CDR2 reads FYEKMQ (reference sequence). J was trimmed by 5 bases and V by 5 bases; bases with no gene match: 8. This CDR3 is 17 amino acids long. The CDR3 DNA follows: TGTGCCAGCAGCCTGGGACTAGCGGGAGGGTCCTCGGAGACCCAGTACTTC. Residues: CASSLGLAGGSSETQYF.

CDR3 sequence (DNA): TGTGCCAGCAGCTACCCTAGCGGGGGACAAGAGACCCAGTACTTC. It specifies CASSYPSGGQETQYF. The V call is TRBV7-2, the J call TRBJ2-5, with 10 bases fitting TRBD2. The CDR3 loop spans 15 amino acids. V shed 4 bases, J shed 2 bases, and the junction held 4 bases outside the gene matches. Germline CDR1 reads SGHTA; CDR2 reads FQGNSA.

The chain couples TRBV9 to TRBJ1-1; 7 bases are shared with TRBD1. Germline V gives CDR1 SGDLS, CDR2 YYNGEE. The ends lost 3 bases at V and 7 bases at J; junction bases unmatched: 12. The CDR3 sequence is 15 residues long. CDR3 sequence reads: CASSGTGQTIREAFF. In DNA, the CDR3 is TGTGCCAGCAGCGGGACGGGACAGACGATACGTGAAGCTTTCTTT.

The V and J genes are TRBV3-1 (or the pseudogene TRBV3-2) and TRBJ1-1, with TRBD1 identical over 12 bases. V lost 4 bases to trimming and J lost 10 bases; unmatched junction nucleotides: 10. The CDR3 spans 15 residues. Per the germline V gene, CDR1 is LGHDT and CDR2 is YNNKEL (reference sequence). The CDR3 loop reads CASSLPGQGAGRAFF. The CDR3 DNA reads TGTGCCAGCAGCCTTCCGGGACAGGGGGCAGGCAGAGCTTTCTTT.

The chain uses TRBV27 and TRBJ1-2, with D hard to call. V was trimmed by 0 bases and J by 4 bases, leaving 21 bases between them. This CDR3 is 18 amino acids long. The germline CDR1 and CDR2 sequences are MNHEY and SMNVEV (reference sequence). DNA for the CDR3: TGTGCCAGCAGTTTATCGAGCCCCGGGGTCCATCGTCCCTATGGCTACACCTTC. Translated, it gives CASSLSSPGVHRPYGYTF.

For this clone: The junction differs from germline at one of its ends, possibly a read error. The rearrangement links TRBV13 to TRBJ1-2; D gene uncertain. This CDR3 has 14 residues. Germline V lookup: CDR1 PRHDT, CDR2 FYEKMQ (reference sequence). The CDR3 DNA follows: TGTGCCAGCAGCTTAGACCAGCCATACTATGGCTACACTTTC. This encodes CASSLDQPYYGYTF.

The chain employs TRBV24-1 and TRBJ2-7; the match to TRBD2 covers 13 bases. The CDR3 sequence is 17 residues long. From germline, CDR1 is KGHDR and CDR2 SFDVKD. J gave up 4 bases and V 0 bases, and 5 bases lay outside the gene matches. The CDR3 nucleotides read TGTGCCACCAGTGATTTGCAACTAGCGGGGGGGATGTACGAGCAGTACTTC. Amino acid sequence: CATSDLQLAGGMYEQYF.

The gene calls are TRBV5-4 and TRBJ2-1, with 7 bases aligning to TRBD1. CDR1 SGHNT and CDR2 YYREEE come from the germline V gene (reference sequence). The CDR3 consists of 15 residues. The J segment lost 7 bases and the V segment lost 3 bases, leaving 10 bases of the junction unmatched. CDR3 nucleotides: TGTGCCAGCAGCTCCCGATTGGCAGGGGGTAATGAGCAGTTCTTC. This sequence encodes CASSSRLAGGNEQFF.

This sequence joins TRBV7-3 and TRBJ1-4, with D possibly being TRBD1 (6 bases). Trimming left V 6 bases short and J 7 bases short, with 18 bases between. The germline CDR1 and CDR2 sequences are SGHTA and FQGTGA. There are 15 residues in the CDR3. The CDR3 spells CASSPWGHYREKLFF. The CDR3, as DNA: TGTGCCAGCAGTCCCTGGGGACACTACCGTGAAAAACTGTTTTTT.

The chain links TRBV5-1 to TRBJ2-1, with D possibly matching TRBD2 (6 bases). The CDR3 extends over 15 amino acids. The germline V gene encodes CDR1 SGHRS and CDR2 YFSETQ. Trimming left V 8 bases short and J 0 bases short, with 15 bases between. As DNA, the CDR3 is TGCGCCAGTCGAGAGCCCGGGAGCTCCTACAATGAGCAGTTCTTC. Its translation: CASREPGSSYNEQFF.

CDR3 in amino acids: CASSSRGGSGNTIYF. The CDR3 DNA reads TGTGCCAGCAGCTCACGGGGAGGCTCTGGAAACACCATATATTTT. The rearrangement links TRBV5-8 to TRBJ1-3; D remains ambiguous. The V end was cut by 3 bases, the J end by 0 bases, with 10 bases between. CDR1 is SGHTS and CDR2 is YDEGEE in the germline V gene. The CDR3 is 15 residues long.

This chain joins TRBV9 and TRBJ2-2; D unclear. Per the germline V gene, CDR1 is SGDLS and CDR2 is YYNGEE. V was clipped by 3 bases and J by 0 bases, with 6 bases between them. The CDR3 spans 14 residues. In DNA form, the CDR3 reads TGTGCCAGCAGCGCCCCCGCGAACACCGGGGAGCTGTTTTTT. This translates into CASSAPANTGELFF.

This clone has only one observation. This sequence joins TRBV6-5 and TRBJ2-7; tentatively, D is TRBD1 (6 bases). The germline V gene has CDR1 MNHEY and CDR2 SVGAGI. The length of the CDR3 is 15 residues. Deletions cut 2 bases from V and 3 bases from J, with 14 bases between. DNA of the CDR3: TGTGCCAGCAGTTACCTCGCAGGGGCTCTCTACGAGCAGTACTTC. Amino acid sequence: CASSYLAGALYEQYF.

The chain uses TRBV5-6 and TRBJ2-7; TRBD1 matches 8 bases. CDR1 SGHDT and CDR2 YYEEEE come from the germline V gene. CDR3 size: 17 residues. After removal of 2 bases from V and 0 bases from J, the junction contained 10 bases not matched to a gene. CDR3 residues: CASSLEGTGLSSYEQYF. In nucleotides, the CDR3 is TGTGCCAGCAGCTTAGAAGGGACAGGTCTAAGCTCCTACGAGCAGTACTTC.

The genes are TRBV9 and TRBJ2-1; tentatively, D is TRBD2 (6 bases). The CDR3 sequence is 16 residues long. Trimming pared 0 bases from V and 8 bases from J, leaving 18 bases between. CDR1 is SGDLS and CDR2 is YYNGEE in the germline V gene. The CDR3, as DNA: TGTGCCAGCAGCGTAGACCAGGCACGGGAGTTTGATGAGCAGTTCTTC. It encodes CASSVDQAREFDEQFF.

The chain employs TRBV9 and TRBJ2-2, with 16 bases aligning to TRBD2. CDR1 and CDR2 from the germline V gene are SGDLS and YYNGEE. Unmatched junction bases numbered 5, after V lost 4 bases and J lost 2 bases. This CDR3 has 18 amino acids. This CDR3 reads CASSLGLAGGKNTGELFF. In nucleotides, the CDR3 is TGTGCCAGCAGCCTGGGACTAGCGGGAGGGAAAAACACCGGGGAGCTGTTTTTT.